This passage covers 17 T cell receptor beta chains from one sample sequenced in a study of shared clonotypes between healthy human individuals (dated by TCRdb to about 2020). Libraries came from the immunoSEQ multiplex PCR assay. The source is immuneACCESS, and TCRdb retained only in-frame sequences with V and J called. Part of the clones is not carried over; for the studies checked, unresolved V genes explain less than half of this, and the remainder is unexplained. The table for this sample lists millions of clones; more than 85% of them were counted only once. The ten largest account for over 1.5% of the sample. For the CD8 naive samples, CD45RO-negative cells were positively selected for CCR7, yielding a CD45RA+CCR7+ population from which TemRA cells were excluded. Material: naive CD8+ T cells from PBMCs. According to the study, the label for this sample's cell subset or site signals: CD45RA+CCR7+. Source of these receptors: a man aged 18 to 35 in good health. Some clones in this sample may be carry-over from other donors' samples.

The J gene is TRBJ2-3, the V gene TRBV25-1; tentative D call: TRBD2 (7 bases). Looked up from germline, CDR1 is MGHDK and CDR2 is SYGVNS. The CDR3 has 17 residues. V shed 2 bases and J shed 2 bases, with 17 bases lying between them. The CDR3, as DNA: TGTGCCAGCAGTGAACCGCCAAGCGGGACAACCACAGATACGCAGTATTTT. It translates to CASSEPPSGTTTDTQYF.

This chain joins TRBV5-6 and TRBJ2-1; 7 bases map to TRBD2. This CDR3 has 16 residues. Germline V gene data show CDR1 as SGHDT and CDR2 as YYEEEE. The ends lost 4 bases at V and 0 bases at J; junction bases unmatched: 7. CDR3 nucleotide sequence: TGTGCCAGCAGCGTGCAGGGACTAACCTCCTACAATGAGCAGTTCTTC. Encoded protein: CASSVQGLTSYNEQFF.

V is TRBV12-5 and J is TRBJ2-2; 9 bases align to TRBD1. The CDR3 sequence is 19 residues long. Germline V lookup: CDR1 LGHNT, CDR2 FRNRAP. Trimming removed 3 bases from V and 5 bases from J; junction bases left unmatched: 16. Written as DNA, the CDR3 is TGTGCTAGTGGTTTTACTGGGACAGGGTTCGGGGGTTATACCGGGGAGCTGTTTTTT. Translated: CASGFTGTGFGGYTGELFF.

This rearrangement joins TRBV7-9 to TRBJ2-1; 7 nucleotides agree with TRBD2. V dropped 5 bases and J dropped 5; count of bases not matched to a gene: 15. Germline loops: CDR1 SEHNR, CDR2 FQNEAQ (reference sequence). CDR3 length: 17 amino acids. DNA of the CDR3: TGTGCCAGCAGCCCGAGGTGGGGTAGCGGGCTCAACAATGAGCAGTTCTTC. It yields the protein CASSPRWGSGLNNEQFF.

As for this clone: An end of the junction differs from the germline gene, which may be a read error. This rearrangement joins TRBV10-2 to TRBJ1-1; no reliable D call. In germline, CDR1 is WSHSY, CDR2 SAAADI. CDR3 length: 14 residues. CDR3 nucleotides: TGCGCCAGCAGAGAGTCCTCCCTGAACACTGAAGCTTTCTTT. Translating gives CASRESSLNTEAFF.

The chain links TRBV5-1 to TRBJ2-7; the match to TRBD1 covers 9 bases. Trimming cost V 4 bases and J 7 bases; bases outside gene matches: 6. CDR3 length: 13 residues. Per the germline V gene, CDR1 is SGHRS and CDR2 is YFSETQ. The CDR3 reads CASSHTGGGEQYF. The CDR3 DNA sequence: TGCGCCAGCAGCCATACAGGGGGCGGGGAGCAGTACTTC. Using reference TRBV5-1 and TRBJ2-7 for the parts outside the CDR3, the full variable domain is KAGVTQTPRYLIKTRGQQVTLSCSPISGHRSVSWYQQTPGQGLQFLFEYFSETQRNKGNFPGRFSGRQFSNSRSEMNVSTLELGDSALYLCASSHTGGGEQYFGPGTRLTVT.

The chain is built from TRBV7-6 and TRBJ2-7; D ambiguous. The CDR3 runs 13 residues. V gave up 5 bases and J gave up 5 bases, with 13 bases separating them. Per the germline V gene, CDR1 is SGHVS and CDR2 is FNYEAQ. The CDR3: CASSPGRANEQYF. As DNA, the CDR3 is TGTGCCAGCAGCCCCGGACGGGCAAACGAGCAGTACTTC.

V is TRBV14 and J is TRBJ1-1, with D perhaps TRBD1 (5 bases). Germline lookup yields CDR1 SGHDN and CDR2 FVKESK. CDR3 size: 15 residues. V lost 2 bases to trimming and J lost 3 bases, with 13 bases between them. CDR3 residues: CASSQRPLGDTEAFF. The CDR3 DNA is TGTGCCAGCAGCCAACGACCTTTGGGGGACACTGAAGCTTTCTTT.

The chain combines TRBV13 with TRBJ2-1, with TRBD2 identical over 13 bases. The CDR3 runs 15 residues. V dropped 5 bases and J dropped 8; count of bases not matched to a gene: 6. Germline values: CDR1 PRHDT, CDR2 FYEKMQ (reference sequence). The CDR3 DNA is TGTGCCAGCAGCCCCGGACTAGCGGGAGTCCATGAGCAGTTCTTC. Its translation: CASSPGLAGVHEQFF.

V and J are TRBV6-1 and TRBJ2-7; the D gene is possibly TRBD1 (6 bases). The CDR3 is made up of 13 amino acids. Trimming pared 4 bases from V and 5 bases from J, leaving 12 bases between. In germline, CDR1 is MNHNS, CDR2 SASEGT. CDR3 DNA: TGTGCCAGCAGTGTATACAGGGAGAACGAGCAGTACTTC. Translated, it gives CASSVYRENEQYF.

The chain is built from TRBV11-2 and TRBJ1-2; 7 nucleotides match TRBD1. Trimming took 7 bases from V and 6 from J; bases not matched to a gene: 8. Germline values: CDR1 SGHAT, CDR2 FQNNGV. The CDR3 contains 13 residues. CDR3 in amino acids: CASNQGGENGYTF. CDR3 bases: TGTGCCAGCAACCAGGGGGGGGAAAATGGCTACACCTTC. Looking up the rest from reference TRBV11-2 and TRBJ1-2 gives the full variable domain: EAGVAQSPRYKIIEKRQSVAFWCNPISGHATLYWYQQILGQGPKLLIQFQNNGVVDDSQLPKDRFSAERLKGVDSTLKIQPAKLEDSAVYLCASNQGGENGYTFGSGTRLTVV.

The chain joins TRBV7-3 to TRBJ2-1; tentative D call: TRBD2 (5 bases). Germline loops: CDR1 SGHTA, CDR2 FQGTGA. This CDR3 contains 15 residues. Trimming left V 2 bases short and J 8 bases short, with 16 bases between. CDR3 nucleotides: TGTGCCAGCAGCTTAGGCGTTAGAGGGAACGATGAGCAGTTCTTC. It codes for CASSLGVRGNDEQFF. Full variable domain (remainder filled in from reference TRBV7-3 and TRBJ2-1): GAGVSQTPSNKVTEKGKYVELRCDPISGHTALYWYRQSLGQGPEFLIYFQGTGAADDSGLPNDRFFAVRPEGSVSTLKIQRTERGDSAVYLCASSLGVRGNDEQFFGPGTRLTVL.

This sequence joins TRBV27 and TRBJ1-5; 7 positions agree with TRBD1. Germline V gene sequence: CDR1 MNHEY, CDR2 SMNVEV (reference sequence). This CDR3 spans 14 amino acids. After removal of 6 bases from V and 4 bases from J, the junction contained 6 bases not matched to a gene. This chain's CDR3 is CASSLDRWNQPQHF. The CDR3 DNA reads as TGTGCCAGCAGCCTGGACAGGTGGAATCAGCCCCAGCATTTT.

In the case of this clone: In the same sample, other DNA sequences code for this CDR3. The chain recombines TRBV27 with TRBJ2-7; D tentatively fits TRBD1 or TRBD2 (5 bases each). This CDR3 spans 14 amino acids. V was trimmed by 2 bases and J by 3 bases, leaving 11 bases between them. Per germline, CDR1 MNHEY and CDR2 SMNVEV (reference sequence). CDR3 sequence (DNA): TGTGCCAGCAGTTTAAAGGGACCCTACTACGAGCAGTACTTC. Protein product: CASSLKGPYYEQYF.

The V gene is TRBV4-1, the J gene TRBJ2-1; D may correspond to TRBD1 or TRBD2 (5 bases each). Germline V gene sequence: CDR1 MGHRA, CDR2 YSYEKL. The length of the CDR3 is 20 residues. Trimming took 2 bases from V and 7 from J, leaving 30 bases between them. CDR3 sequence reads: CASSQNRGDAKGWYGNEQFF. CDR3 sequence (DNA): TGCGCCAGCAGCCAAAATCGGGGTGACGCCAAGGGGTGGTACGGGAATGAGCAGTTCTTC.

The chain carries TRBV9 and TRBJ2-6, with 7 bases identical to TRBD2. V trimming: 3 bases; J trimming: 0 bases; junction bases outside the gene matches: 3. CDR3 length: 16 amino acids. The germline CDR1 and CDR2 sequences are SGDLS and YYNGEE. The CDR3 bases are TGTGCCAGCAGCGAAGGGAGGGCCTCTGGGGCCAACGTCCTGACTTTC. Its translation is CASSEGRASGANVLTF.

The chain has TRBV2 and TRBJ2-3; weak D call: TRBD1 (5 bases). The V end lost 1 base, the J end lost 0 bases, and 17 bases lay between the germline ends. CDR1 and CDR2 from the germline V gene are SNHLY and FYNNEI. This CDR3 is built from 18 residues. The CDR3 region has the DNA TGTGCCAGCAGTGAAGATCGCCAGGGATCTGGGAGCACAGATACGCAGTATTTT. This gives the protein CASSEDRQGSGSTDTQYF.